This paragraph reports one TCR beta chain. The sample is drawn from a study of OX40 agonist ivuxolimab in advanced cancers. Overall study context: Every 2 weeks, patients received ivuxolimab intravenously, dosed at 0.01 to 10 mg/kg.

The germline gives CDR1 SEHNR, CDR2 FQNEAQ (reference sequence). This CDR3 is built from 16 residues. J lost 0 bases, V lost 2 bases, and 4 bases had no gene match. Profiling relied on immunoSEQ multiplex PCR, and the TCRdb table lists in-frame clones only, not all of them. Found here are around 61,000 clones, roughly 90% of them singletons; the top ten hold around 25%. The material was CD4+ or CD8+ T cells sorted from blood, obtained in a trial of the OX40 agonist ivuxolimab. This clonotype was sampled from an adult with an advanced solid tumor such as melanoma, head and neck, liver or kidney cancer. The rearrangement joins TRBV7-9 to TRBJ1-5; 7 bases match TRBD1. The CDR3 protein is CASSLYRGSSNQPQHF. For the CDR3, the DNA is TGTGCCAGCAGCTTATACAGGGGTTCTAGCAATCAGCCCCAGCATTTT.